Listed below are T cell receptor beta chains from one sample, sequenced in a study of T cell changes during pregnancy in multiple sclerosis. The table came from immunoSEQ multiplex PCR; TCRdb's copy has only in-frame clones and leaves some out. Of 35,000 to 55,000 clones listed, 85% to 95% are singletons. The material sequenced was CD8+ T cells from peripheral blood mononuclear cells, taken after pregnancy. These receptor sequences come from a female donor with multiple sclerosis, enrolled in a pregnancy study. Both conserved end residues are part of each CDR3. D genes are given only for firm matches. Clone size appears in some rows only: once, few, many, or a class for an expanded clone.

>NA|TRBV7-9|NA|TRBJ2-1
CASSLVRQAGNEQFF
TGTGCCAGCAGCTTAGTAAGACAGGCGGGCAATGAGCAGTTCTTC
>NA|TRBV4-2|TRBD1|TRBJ2-5
CASSQDLGGGETQYF
TGTGCCAGCAGCCAAGATCTAGGGGGCGGTGAGACCCAGTACTTC
>NA|TRBV19|TRBD1|TRBJ2-5
CASSSTTGETQYF
TGTGCCAGTAGTTCAACGACAGGGGAGACCCAGTACTTC
>NA|TRBV2|TRBD1|TRBJ1-2
CASTQVGQGNYGYTF
TGTGCCAGCACCCAAGTGGGACAGGGGAACTATGGCTACACCTTC
>NA|TRBV7-9|NA|TRBJ2-1
CASSPLQGSSYNEQFF
TGTGCCAGCAGCCCTCTGCAGGGGAGCTCCTACAATGAGCAGTTCTTC
>NA|TRBV30|TRBD1|TRBJ2-1
CAWKTGTAYNEQFF
TGTGCCTGGAAGACCGGGACAGCCTACAATGAGCAGTTCTTC
>NA|TRBV2|NA|TRBJ1-4
CASDRSGGGEKLFF
TGTGCCAGCGACCGGTCCGGGGGGGGAGAAAAACTGTTTTTT
>NA|TRBV25-1|TRBD2|TRBJ2-3
CASSEWVAGALSTDTQYF
TGTGCCAGCAGTGAATGGGTAGCGGGGGCCCTAAGCACAGATACGCAGTATTTT
>NA|TRBV29-1|TRBD1|TRBJ2-1
CSVAARTGSYNEQFF
TGCAGCGTTGCCGCGAGGACAGGGAGTTACAATGAGCAGTTCTTC
>NA|TRBV27|NA|TRBJ1-4
CASSFGHTNEKLFF
TGTGCCAGCAGCTTTGGACACACTAATGAAAAACTGTTTTTT
>NA|TRBV27|TRBD1|TRBJ2-2
CASTEGGRGFTGELFF
TGTGCCAGCACCGAAGGAGGCAGGGGGTTTACCGGGGAGCTGTTTTTT
>NA|TRBV15|TRBD2|TRBJ2-1
CATSRSPGRTSGRLLGNEQFF
TGTGCCACCAGCAGGTCACCGGGGAGGACTAGCGGGCGACTACTAGGCAATGAGCAGTTCTTC
>NA|TRBV7-6|NA|TRBJ2-1
CASSYGGNNEQFF
TGTGCCAGCAGCTACGGCGGAAACAATGAGCAGTTCTTC
>NA|TRBV28|NA|TRBJ2-7
CASSLGQGSNEQYF
TGTGCCAGCAGTTTGGGGCAGGGGAGCAACGAGCAGTACTTC
>NA|TRBV4-1|TRBD1|TRBJ1-4
CASSHDRGDEKLFF
TGCGCCAGCAGCCACGACAGGGGGGATGAAAAACTGTTTTTT
>NA|TRBV5-4|NA|TRBJ2-5
CASSLGEETQYF
TGTGCCAGCAGCTTGGGAGAAGAGACCCAGTACTTC
>NA|TRBV4-2|TRBD2|TRBJ2-4
CASSQDGGTRGENIQYF
TGTGCCAGCAGCCAAGACGGGGGGACTAGGGGGGAAAACATTCAGTACTTC
>once|TRBV7-9|TRBD2|TRBJ2-1
CASGLAGGSNEQFF
TGTGCCAGCGGACTAGCGGGAGGTTCTAATGAGCAGTTCTTC
>NA|TRBV5-1|NA|TRBJ2-7
CASSPDSYEQYF
TGCGCCAGCAGCCCCGACAGCTACGAGCAGTACTTC
>NA|TRBV30|TRBD2|TRBJ2-3
CAWSVPLAGDARDTDTQYF
TGTGCCTGGAGTGTACCACTAGCGGGAGATGCGAGGGACACAGATACGCAGTATTTT
>NA|TRBV7-9|TRBD2|TRBJ2-7
CASSPAGAVYEQYF
TGTGCCAGCAGCCCAGCGGGAGCAGTTTACGAGCAGTACTTC
>NA|TRBV5-1|NA|TRBJ2-7
CASSLVVGRIDEQYF
TGCGCCAGCAGCTTGGTAGTTGGCAGGATCGACGAGCAGTACTTC
>medium-sized|TRBV5-4|NA|TRBJ2-7
CASSLWGKTYEQYF
TGTGCCAGCAGCTTATGGGGCAAGACCTACGAGCAGTACTTC
>NA|TRBV11-2|NA|TRBJ2-7
CASSPRQDGLVEQYF
TGTGCCAGCAGCCCGAGACAGGATGGACTCGTGGAGCAGTACTTC
>NA|TRBV7-8|TRBD2|TRBJ2-1
CASSPAGRSSYNEQFF
TGTGCCAGCAGCCCAGCGGGAAGGAGCTCCTACAATGAGCAGTTCTTC
>NA|TRBV11-3|TRBD1|TRBJ2-4
CASSQGGGTGRNIQYF
TGTGCCAGCAGCCAGGGGGGCGGGACAGGGCGAAATATTCAGTACTTC
>NA|TRBV7-6|TRBD2|TRBJ2-1
CASSLVASGRAGNEQFF
TGTGCCAGCAGCTTAGTTGCTAGCGGGAGGGCGGGCAATGAGCAGTTCTTC
>NA|TRBV21-1|NA|TRBJ2-2
CASSKGEKTGKTGELFF
TGTGCCAGCAGCAAAGGGGAGAAGACAGGGAAGACCGGGGAGCTGTTTTTT
>NA|TRBV2|TRBD2|TRBJ2-3
CASPLLAGGPMSADTQYF
TGTGCCAGTCCCCTACTAGCGGGGGGGCCGATGTCCGCAGATACGCAGTATTTT
>NA|TRBV5-1|NA|TRBJ1-6
CASASWGPSGSYNSPLHF
TGCGCCAGCGCATCCTGGGGTCCTAGCGGCTCCTATAATTCACCCCTCCACTTT
>NA|TRBV7-9|TRBD1|TRBJ1-4
CASSLADRGTNEKLFF
TGTGCCAGCAGCTTGGCCGACAGGGGGACTAATGAAAAACTGTTTTTT
>few|TRBV9|TRBD1|TRBJ1-1
CASSGQGDTEAFF
TGTGCCAGCAGCGGACAGGGAGACACTGAAGCTTTCTTT
>NA|TRBV19|TRBD2|TRBJ2-2
CASSMTPGTSTGTSGRGHTGELFF
TGTGCCAGTAGTATGACACCCGGGACATCCACCGGGACTAGCGGGAGAGGGCACACCGGGGAGCTGTTTTTT
>NA|TRBV7-8|NA|TRBJ2-7
CASSPRGSEQYF
TGTGCCAGCAGCCCAAGGGGCAGCGAGCAGTACTTC
>NA|TRBV4-2|NA|TRBJ2-7
CASSQDGRSLYEQYF
TGTGCCAGCAGCCAAGATGGGAGGAGTCTCTACGAGCAGTACTTC
>once|TRBV10-3|NA|TRBJ1-2
CAISFDSSSYGYTF
TGTGCCATCAGTTTCGACAGCTCCTCCTATGGCTACACCTTC
>NA|TRBV14|NA|TRBJ1-2
CASSQGGDGYTF
TGTGCCAGCAGCCAAGGTGGAGATGGCTACACCTTC
>NA|TRBV4-2|TRBD2|TRBJ2-1
CASSQEVGSGAYNEQFF
TGTGCCAGCAGCCAAGAGGTCGGTAGCGGGGCGTACAATGAGCAGTTCTTC
>NA|TRBV9|NA|TRBJ2-1
CASSASQGSDEQFF
TGTGCCAGCAGCGCCTCACAGGGATCGGATGAGCAGTTCTTC
>NA|TRBV7-2|TRBD2|TRBJ2-3
CASRRLAGAASSTDTQYF
TGTGCCAGCAGGCGGTTAGCGGGGGCCGCCTCTAGCACAGATACGCAGTATTTT
>NA|TRBV18|TRBD2|TRBJ2-3
CASSPEGGRSDTQYF
TGTGCCAGCTCACCGGAGGGAGGGAGGTCAGATACGCAGTATTTT
>NA|TRBV6-5|NA|TRBJ1-1
CASSFNGREPRAFF
TGTGCCAGCAGTTTCAACGGGAGAGAGCCTAGGGCTTTCTTT
>NA|TRBV4-2|NA|TRBJ2-7
CASSQGPSYEQYF
TGTGCCAGCAGCCAAGGGCCCTCCTACGAGCAGTACTTC
>NA|TRBV4-2|NA|TRBJ2-1
CASSQDPIENEQFF
TGTGCCAGCAGCCAAGACCCCATTGAGAATGAGCAGTTCTTC
>NA|TRBV11-2|NA|TRBJ2-2
CASSPTTGEWNTGELFF
TGTGCCAGCAGCCCGACGACCGGGGAGTGGAACACCGGGGAGCTGTTTTTT
>once|TRBV14|TRBD2|TRBJ2-7
CASSQEPNRTPRLTRGEQYF
TGTGCCAGCAGCCAAGAACCGAACAGGACCCCTCGTTTGACGCGGGGGGAGCAGTACTTC
>medium-sized|TRBV9|TRBD1|TRBJ1-2
CASSVDGEGTGIYGYTF
TGTGCCAGCAGCGTAGACGGAGAAGGGACAGGCATTTATGGCTACACCTTC